This T cell receptor (beta chain) was recovered during a study of T-cell memory formation after mild COVID-19. From the 5' RACE reads, TCRdb called clonotypes with MiXCR, one entry per CDR3 protein. Of roughly 410,000 distinct CDR3 sequences in the sample, 24% were seen once. The length of the CDR3 is 18 residues. J was trimmed by 0 bases and V by 6 bases; bases with no gene match: 15. Germline-derived CDR1 and CDR2 are MNHEY and SVGEGT. The rearrangement links TRBV6-2 or TRBV6-3 to TRBJ2-5; 8 bases match TRBD2. This receptor was identified in an adult woman who had mild COVID-19 (a few samples of this study predate the infection). Cell type and time point are not known. Input material: PBMCs or a T cell subset sorted from them (not recorded which). The CDR3: CASRAARGAGAYQETQYF. Written as DNA, the CDR3 is TGTGCCAGCAGAGCAGCCCGGGGAGCGGGAGCGTACCAAGAGACCCAGTACTTC.